This TCR beta chain was documented in a study of blood T cell repertoires in COVID-19. In the study overall: Sites in the United States, Italy and Spain provided acute and convalescent COVID-19 samples.

The germline gives CDR1 KGHDR, CDR2 SFDVKD. V lost 4 bases, J lost 3 bases, and 5 bases lay in between. The CDR3 length is 13 residues. Which cohort a participant joined came from the clinical history participants gave. What the recovered Cohort 3 donors had was two negative PCRs, clearance, or symptom resolution. Original handling: How many nucleated cells were present was estimated from reference gene primer amplification. TCRdb's copy holds only in-frame clones and misses some; the assay was immunoSEQ multiplex PCR. From that table come the V and J calls and clone size; the DNA was used to work out D and trimming. The sample records a few hundred thousand clones, about nine tenths being singletons.

The sequence derives from a woman aged 55 to 70 who had recovered from COVID-19. What was sequenced was PBMCs or T cells enriched from blood (not recorded which). The chain carries TRBV24-1 and TRBJ2-2; unclear D gene. The CDR3 is CATSDSDTGELFF. The DNA for the CDR3 is TGTGCCACCAGTGACTCAGACACCGGGGAGCTGTTTTTT.